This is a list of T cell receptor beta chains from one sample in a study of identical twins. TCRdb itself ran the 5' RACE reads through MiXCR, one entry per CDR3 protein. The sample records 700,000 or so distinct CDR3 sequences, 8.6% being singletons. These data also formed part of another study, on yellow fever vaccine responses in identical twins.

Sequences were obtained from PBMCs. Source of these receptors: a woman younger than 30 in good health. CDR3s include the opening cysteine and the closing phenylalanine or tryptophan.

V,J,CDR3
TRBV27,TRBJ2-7,CASSLLSAGTSNEQYF
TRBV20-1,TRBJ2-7,CSARDLRENYEQYF
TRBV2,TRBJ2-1,CASSFSDGNNEQFF
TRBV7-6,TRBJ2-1,CATGGLAGANEQFF
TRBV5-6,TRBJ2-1,CASSLKRGVTYNEQFF
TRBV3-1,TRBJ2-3,CASSQSSGGLRLDTQYF
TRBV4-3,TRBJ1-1,CASSRGTKNTEAFF
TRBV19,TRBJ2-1,CASTAAGGNEQFF
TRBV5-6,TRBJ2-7,CASSTFAGTYEQYF
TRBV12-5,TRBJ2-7,CASGTPRTSSYEQYF
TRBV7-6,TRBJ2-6,CASSMGGTSGANVLTF
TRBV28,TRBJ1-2,CASSLGVPGGYTF
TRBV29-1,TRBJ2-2,CSVGDSGELFF
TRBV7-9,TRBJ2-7,CASSQAGLLYEQYF
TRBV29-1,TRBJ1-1,CSVGQTYEAFF
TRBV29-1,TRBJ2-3,CSPGLAGGSTDTQYF
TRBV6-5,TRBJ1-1,CATSQGLTEAFF
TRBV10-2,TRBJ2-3,CASKGPSGGQSTDTQYF
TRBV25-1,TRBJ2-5,CASSGDRGEETQYF
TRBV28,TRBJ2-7,CASRTGYEQYF
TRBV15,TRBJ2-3,CATSRDPTSRDTQYF
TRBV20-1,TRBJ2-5,CSARDIFSGAVETQYF
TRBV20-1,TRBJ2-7,CSARDFTGELYEQYF
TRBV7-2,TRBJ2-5,CASSLAWSEGQETQYF
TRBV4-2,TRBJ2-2,CASSQESRTANTGELFF
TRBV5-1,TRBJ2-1,CASSLAPSGGAKRNEQFF
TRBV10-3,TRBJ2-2,CAIRGDSGVPGELFF
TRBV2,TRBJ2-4,CASSEISFQGRENIQYF
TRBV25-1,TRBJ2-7,CASSATPRVYEQYF
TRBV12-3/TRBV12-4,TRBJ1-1,CASSLQGQNTEAFF
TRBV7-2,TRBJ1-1,CASSFSGASLVAFF
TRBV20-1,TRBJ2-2,CSASSWTSRDTGELFF